This T cell receptor (beta chain) comes out of a study of T-cell memory formation after mild COVID-19. Study findings and constraints: Clones that contracted from day 15 to 85 had balanced CD4/CD8; later expanders were CD4+ biased. Clones which contracted sat mainly in CM and EM if CD4+, and in EMRA if CD8+.

A word on this clonotype: Its antigen remains unidentified.

5'RACE primed at constant segments yielded TCR alpha and TCR beta cDNA libraries bearing sample barcodes and UMIs. Each CDR3 protein is one row after TCRdb ran MiXCR on the 5' RACE reads. The sample lists 550,000 to 700,000 distinct CDR3 sequences; 15% to 20% were seen once. The CDR3 consists of 14 residues. Trimming cost V 4 bases and J 6 bases; bases outside gene matches: 7. Germline CDR1 is SGHNT and CDR2 is YYREEE (reference sequence). This TCR came from an adult woman who had mild COVID-19 (a few samples of this study predate the infection). Cell type and time point are not known. Sequenced: PBMCs or a T cell subset sorted from them (not recorded which). This chain uses TRBV5-4 with TRBJ1-1; 9 bases map to TRBD1. The CDR3 loop reads CASSTQGAKAEAFF. CDR3 DNA: TGTGCCAGCAGCACACAGGGGGCGAAGGCTGAAGCTTTCTTT.